Below, 30 T cell receptor beta chains from the same sample are listed, as sequenced in a study of blood T cell repertoires in COVID-19. TCRdb's table, derived via immunoSEQ multiplex PCR, lists solely in-frame clones and lacks some. The sample has roughly 320,000 clones, approximately 85% seen once; the top ten hold about 7%. Material for sequencing was peripheral blood. These receptor sequences come from a human donor in a cohort sampled during active COVID-19.

The chain couples TRBV2 to TRBJ1-3; a weak D match, TRBD1 (6 bases). CDR1 is SNHLY, CDR2 FYNNEI, per germline. The CDR3 spans 13 residues. Between the trimmed V and J ends, which lost 9 bases and 0 bases, there was a span of 9 bases. DNA of the CDR3: TGTGCCAGAGGACAGAGCTCTGGAAACACCATATATTTT. Its protein product is CARGQSSGNTIYF. Full variable domain (rest looked up from reference TRBV2 and TRBJ1-3): EPEVTQTPSHQVTQMGQEVILRCVPISNHLYFYWYRQILGQKVEFLVSFYNNEISEKSEIFDDQFSVERPDGSNFTLKIRSTKLEDSAMYFCARGQSSGNTIYFGEGSWLTVV.

This clone was counted between two and nine times. V gene TRBV9 combines with J gene TRBJ2-3; D is perhaps TRBD1 (6 bases). The V end lost 4 bases, the J end lost 2 bases, and 11 bases lay between the germline ends. Germline CDR1 and CDR2: SGDLS and YYNGEE. The CDR3 is made up of 14 amino acids. CDR3 amino acids: CASSMDRFTDTQYF. DNA for the CDR3: TGTGCCAGCAGCATGGACAGATTCACAGATACGCAGTATTTT. The variable domain in full, with the rest retrieved from reference TRBV9 and TRBJ2-3, is DSGVTQTPKHLITATGQRVTLRCSPRSGDLSVYWYQQSLDQGLQFLIQYYNGEERAKGNILERFSAQQFPDLHSELNLSSLELGDSALYFCASSMDRFTDTQYFGPGTRLTVL.

This sequence joins TRBV7-9 and TRBJ1-6; a possible D gene is TRBD1 (5 bases). The CDR3 consists of 14 residues. Germline-derived CDR1 and CDR2 are SEHNR and FQNEAQ (reference sequence). V dropped 2 bases and J dropped 7 bases, with 9 bases sitting between them. In nucleotides, the CDR3 is TGTGCCAGCAGCTTAAGCCAGGGAAATTCACCCCTCCACTTT. Its translation: CASSLSQGNSPLHF. Complete variable domain (other parts from reference TRBV7-9 and TRBJ1-6): DTGVSQNPRHKITKRGQNVTFRCDPISEHNRLYWYRQTLGQGPEFLTYFQNEAQLEKSRLLSDRFSAERPKGSFSTLEIQRTEQGDSAMYLCASSLSQGNSPLHFGNGTRLTVT.

CDR3 sequence: CASSLGGSNNQPQHF. CDR3 nucleotides: TGTGCCAGCAGCTTAGGCGGGAGTAACAATCAGCCCCAGCATTTT. This chain links TRBV7-2 with TRBJ1-5; D not certain. Germline V gives CDR1 SGHTA, CDR2 FQGNSA. This CDR3 comprises 15 residues. Trimming took off 1 base at V and 3 bases at J, with 10 bases between the two ends.

The chain joins TRBV5-6 to TRBJ1-1; a weak D match, TRBD1 (5 bases). The CDR3 is 13 amino acids. V shed 4 bases and J shed 1 base, with 8 bases lying between them. From germline, CDR1 is SGHDT and CDR2 YYEEEE. CDR3 sequence: CASSPRENTEAFF. In DNA, the CDR3 is TGTGCCAGCAGCCCCAGGGAGAACACTGAAGCTTTCTTT.

This clone was observed a single time. The chain's CDR3 is CASSTGGNQPQHF. CDR3 nucleotides: TGTGCCAGCAGTACAGGGGGCAATCAGCCCCAGCATTTT. The genes are TRBV6-5 and TRBJ1-5; 7 nucleotides align to TRBD1. Germline lookup yields CDR1 MNHEY and CDR2 SVGAGI. The V and J ends lost 5 bases and 2 bases, in that order; junction bases with no gene match: 0. CDR3 size: 13 residues.

This chain connects TRBV13 to TRBJ1-2; 7 positions agree with TRBD1. There are 16 residues in the CDR3. Trimming at V came to 5 bases and at J to 3 bases, leaving 12 bases not matched to a gene. CDR1 is PRHDT, CDR2 FYEKMQ, per germline (reference sequence). The CDR3 sequence: CASSPLDRAKDYGYTF. The DNA for the CDR3 is TGTGCCAGCAGCCCCCTAGACAGGGCCAAAGACTATGGCTACACCTTC.

DNA of the CDR3: TGTGCCAGTACAGATACCAGGGGGACTGAAGCTTTCTTT. Its protein product is CASTDTRGTEAFF. V is TRBV19 and J is TRBJ1-1, with 7 bases identical to TRBD1. V lost 7 bases, J lost 5 bases, and 7 bases stayed unmatched. This CDR3 has 13 amino acids. Looked up from germline, CDR1 is LNHDA and CDR2 is SQIVND (reference sequence).

This clone was counted once. V and J are TRBV2 and TRBJ2-1, with 7 bases identical to TRBD1. CDR1 and CDR2 from the germline V gene are SNHLY and FYNNEI. Losses at the gene ends were 7 bases for V and 7 bases for J; bases not matched to a gene: 4. CDR3 length: 12 residues. This CDR3 reads CASTMDRNEQFF. CDR3 in DNA: TGTGCCAGCACCATGGACAGGAATGAGCAGTTCTTC.

The V gene is TRBV5-1, the J gene TRBJ2-3, with TRBD2 matching 7 bases. CDR3 length: 14 amino acids. Germline V gene data show CDR1 as SGHRS and CDR2 as YFSETQ. V was pared by 4 bases and J by 2 bases, with 4 bases of the junction left unmatched. CDR3 in amino acids: CASSTGTITDTQYF. CDR3 DNA sequence: TGCGCCAGCAGCACCGGGACTATCACAGATACGCAGTATTTT. Full variable domain (remainder filled in from reference TRBV5-1 and TRBJ2-3): KAGVTQTPRYLIKTRGQQVTLSCSPISGHRSVSWYQQTPGQGLQFLFEYFSETQRNKGNFPGRFSGRQFSNSRSEMNVSTLELGDSALYLCASSTGTITDTQYFGPGTRLTVL.

The chain has TRBV24-1 and TRBJ2-3; 7 nucleotides match TRBD1. This CDR3 region has 16 residues. Unmatched junction bases numbered 8, after V lost 4 bases and J lost 2 bases. Per germline, CDR1 KGHDR and CDR2 SFDVKD. As DNA, the CDR3 is TGTGCCACCAGTGACCCCACAGGGGTTGACACAGATACGCAGTATTTT. Translation: CATSDPTGVDTDTQYF.

The chain employs TRBV7-9 and TRBJ1-4; 7 bases line up with TRBD1. Per germline, CDR1 SEHNR and CDR2 FQNEAQ (reference sequence). With V trimmed by 5 bases and J by 8 bases, 5 bases remained unmatched. The CDR3 consists of 13 residues. The CDR3 DNA follows: TGTGCCAGCAGCCGAAACAGGGGAGAAAAACTGTTTTTT. As protein: CASSRNRGEKLFF.

The V call is TRBV7-9, the J call TRBJ2-7, with D possibly matching TRBD2 (6 bases). The CDR3 runs 13 residues. CDR1 is SEHNR, CDR2 FQNEAQ, per germline (reference sequence). The germline V and J ends were trimmed by 5 bases and 6 bases, with 14 bases remaining between them. As DNA, the CDR3 is TGTGCCAGCAGCCGGGGACTGGACTCCGAGCAGTACTTC. This translates into CASSRGLDSEQYF.

V gene TRBV6-5 combines with J gene TRBJ1-3; D is ambiguous. CDR3 length: 14 amino acids. Trimming took 8 bases from V and 0 from J, leaving 11 bases between them. In germline, CDR1 is MNHEY, CDR2 SVGAGI. The CDR3 region has the DNA TGTGCCAGCTTGGCGGGCCCCTCTGGAAACACCATATATTTT. Protein product: CASLAGPSGNTIYF.

J is TRBJ2-3 and V is TRBV24-1; D perhaps matches TRBD2 (5 bases). V lost 0 bases and J lost 7, with 13 bases in between. The CDR3 is 15 amino acids. Per germline, CDR1 KGHDR and CDR2 SFDVKD. CDR3 residues: CATSDLIRDSYTQYF. The CDR3 coding sequence is TGTGCCACCAGTGATTTGATCCGGGATTCCTATACGCAGTATTTT.

The chain couples TRBV19 to TRBJ2-7; 9 bases agree with TRBD1. Germline V CDR1 and CDR2: LNHDA, SQIVND (reference sequence). The CDR3 extends over 13 amino acids. V was clipped by 5 bases and J by 5 bases; unmatched bases: 4. The CDR3 loop is CASSPQGADEQYF. In DNA form, the CDR3 reads TGTGCCAGTAGTCCACAGGGGGCGGACGAGCAGTACTTC.

The rearrangement joins TRBV6-5 to TRBJ1-2; D is ambiguous. Per germline, CDR1 MNHEY and CDR2 SVGAGI. This CDR3 spans 13 amino acids. Deletions cut 2 bases from V and 3 bases from J, with 7 bases between. CDR3 amino acids: CASSYQEDYGYTF. In nucleotides, the CDR3 is TGTGCCAGCAGTTACCAGGAGGACTATGGCTACACCTTC.

This chain links TRBV10-3 with TRBJ1-2; maybe TRBD1 (6 bases). V lost 5 bases to trimming and J lost 1 base, with 23 bases between them. CDR1 is ENHRY, CDR2 SYGVKD, per germline. This CDR3 has 18 amino acids. In nucleotides, the CDR3 is TGTGCCATCAGTACTCGAGGGGAACAGGGAAGTCTTAACTATGGCTACACCTTC. Translated, it gives CAISTRGEQGSLNYGYTF.

The chain couples TRBV19 to TRBJ2-1, with TRBD2 matching 7 bases. This CDR3 has 14 amino acids. The trim removed 3 bases at V and 6 bases at J, leaving 5 bases unmatched. Germline CDR1 reads LNHDA; CDR2 reads SQIVND (reference sequence). The CDR3 DNA reads TGTGCCAGTAGTATCGGGCTAGCGGCCAATGAGCAGTTCTTC. This translates into CASSIGLAANEQFF.

The chain carries TRBV7-8 and TRBJ1-1, with 7 positions matching TRBD1. This CDR3 contains 13 residues. V was clipped by 8 bases and J by 5 bases; unmatched bases: 8. Per germline, CDR1 SGHVS and CDR2 FQNEAQ. CDR3 protein: CASRGRGTTEAFF. CDR3 sequence (DNA): TGTGCCAGCCGGGGCAGGGGGACGACTGAAGCTTTCTTT.

This chain links TRBV5-8 with TRBJ1-4; D gene uncertain. Per germline, CDR1 SGHTS and CDR2 YDEGEE. The V and J ends lost 0 bases and 3 bases respectively, with 9 bases between them. This CDR3 comprises 15 residues. CDR3 sequence: CASSLAGYPNEKLFF. CDR3 in DNA: TGTGCCAGCAGCTTGGCGGGGTATCCTAATGAAAAACTGTTTTTT.

This rearrangement joins TRBV6-5 to TRBJ2-7, with 8 positions matching TRBD1. There are 12 residues in the CDR3. Germline CDR1 and CDR2: MNHEY and SVGAGI. V was pared by 4 bases and J by 6 bases, with 2 bases of the junction left unmatched. The CDR3: CASSWTGSEQYF. The CDR3 DNA sequence: TGTGCCAGCAGTTGGACAGGGTCCGAGCAGTACTTC.

This chain links TRBV12-5 with TRBJ1-6, with a weak D call TRBD1 (5 bases). CDR1 is LGHNT, CDR2 FRNRAP, per germline. CDR3 size: 13 residues. V lost 3 bases and J lost 8, with 8 bases in between. Here the CDR3 reads CASGLDSYSPLHF. CDR3 DNA sequence: TGTGCTAGTGGTTTAGACAGCTATTCACCCCTCCACTTT.

Comments on this clone: This specimen includes other DNA sequences encoding the same CDR3. This chain joins TRBV9 and TRBJ1-3; D gene unclear. V was trimmed by 3 bases and J by 4 bases, leaving 8 bases between them. Germline CDR1 is SGDLS and CDR2 is YYNGEE. The CDR3 extends over 13 amino acids. The CDR3 sequence is CASSDSSGNTIYF. Written as DNA, the CDR3 is TGTGCCAGCAGCGACTCGTCCGGAAACACCATATATTTT.

V usage is TRBV6-4 and J usage is TRBJ2-4; 8 bases fit TRBD2. The CDR3 is made up of 14 amino acids. Trimming took 6 bases from V and 9 from J; bases not matched to a gene: 10. Germline loops: CDR1 MRHNA, CDR2 SNTAGT. CDR3 loop: CASRDGTRSGIQYF. The CDR3 DNA follows: TGTGCCAGCAGGGACGGGACTAGGTCAGGCATTCAGTACTTC.

This chain links TRBV19 with TRBJ1-1; tentative D call: TRBD1 (5 bases). V dropped 3 bases and J dropped 4 bases, with 9 bases sitting between them. Germline V lookup: CDR1 LNHDA, CDR2 SQIVND (reference sequence). This CDR3 spans 13 amino acids. CDR3 in DNA: TGTGCCAGTAGTATGGTAGGGGCCACTGAAGCTTTCTTT. Protein sequence: CASSMVGATEAFF.

In its sample, this clone was seen a few times. This rearrangement joins TRBV5-1 to TRBJ1-2, with a tentative D call TRBD1 (6 bases). Germline V gene sequence: CDR1 SGHRS, CDR2 YFSETQ. The V end was cut by 3 bases, the J end by 0 bases, with 15 bases between. CDR3 length equals 16 residues. CDR3 sequence reads: CASSSRGGAANYGYTF. The CDR3 DNA reads as TGCGCCAGCAGCTCCCGAGGGGGAGCAGCTAACTATGGCTACACCTTC.

This chain connects TRBV5-4 to TRBJ1-6, with 11 bases fitting TRBD1. Germline trimming cut 3 bases from V and 5 bases from J; bases unmatched to any gene: 1. Per germline, CDR1 SGHNT and CDR2 YYREEE (reference sequence). This CDR3 is 15 amino acids long. CDR3 sequence (DNA): TGTGCCAGCAGCTGGGGACAGGGGGATAATTCACCCCTCCACTTT. Protein: CASSWGQGDNSPLHF.

V and J are TRBV30 and TRBJ1-1; the D gene is possibly TRBD1 (5 bases). In germline, CDR1 is GTSNPN, CDR2 SVGIG (reference sequence). Trimming shortened V by 3 bases and J by 0 bases, and 8 bases separated the two germline ends. The CDR3 is made up of 13 amino acids. CDR3 protein: CAWSPRVNTEAFF. The CDR3 nucleotides are TGTGCCTGGAGCCCCAGGGTGAACACTGAAGCTTTCTTT. The full variable domain, rest sourced from reference TRBV30 and TRBJ1-1, is SQTIHQWPATLVQPVGSPLSLECTVEGTSNPNLYWYRQAAGRGLQLLFYSVGIGQISSEVPQNLSASRPQDRQFILSSKKLLLSDSGFYLCAWSPRVNTEAFFGQGTRLTVV.

The J gene is TRBJ2-7, the V gene TRBV4-2; TRBD2 might be the D (6 bases). Germline values: CDR1 LGHNA, CDR2 YNFKEQ. V lost 4 bases and J lost 9, with 19 bases in between. The CDR3 is 14 residues long. The CDR3 DNA reads TGTGCCAGCAGCCCCCGGGACTCCCCTTGGGGGCAGTACTTC. This translates into CASSPRDSPWGQYF.